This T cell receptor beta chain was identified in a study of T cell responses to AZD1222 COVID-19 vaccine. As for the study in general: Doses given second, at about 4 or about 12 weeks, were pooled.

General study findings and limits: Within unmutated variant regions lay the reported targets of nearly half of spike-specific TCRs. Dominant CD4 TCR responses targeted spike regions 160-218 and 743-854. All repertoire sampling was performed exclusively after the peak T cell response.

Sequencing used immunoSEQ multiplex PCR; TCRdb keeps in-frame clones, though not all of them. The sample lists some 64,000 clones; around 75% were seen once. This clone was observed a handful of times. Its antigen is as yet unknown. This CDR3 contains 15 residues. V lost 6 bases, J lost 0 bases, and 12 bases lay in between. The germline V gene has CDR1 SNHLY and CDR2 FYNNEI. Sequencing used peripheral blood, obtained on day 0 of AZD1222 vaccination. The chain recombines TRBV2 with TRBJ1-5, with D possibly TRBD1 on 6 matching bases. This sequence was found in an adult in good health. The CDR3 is CASSERTDSNQPQHF. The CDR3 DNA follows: TGTGCCAGCAGCGAAAGGACAGATAGCAATCAGCCCCAGCATTTT.